This T cell receptor beta chain was recovered during a study of cytomegalovirus exposure and HLA in healthy donors (dated by TCRdb to about 2017). About the full investigation: An earlier analysis of approximately 640 of the donors reported 250 to 350 Gb of sequence data and roughly 110 million unique TCR beta sequences from around 200 million T cells. To predict cytomegalovirus infection status, the study combined high-throughput TCR immunosequencing, statistical association of individual TCRs with disease status, and machine learning. A separate validation cohort of approximately 120 different subjects was used in addition to the approximately 640-subject first cohort. Among 398 genotyped donors of the cohort, an average of around 240,000 unique TCR beta nucleotide sequences were sequenced per donor, about a sixth of them non-productive. The aim of the study was to test whether cataloging public T cell receptors could identify signatures of past pathogen exposure. The study used immunosequencing to profile the T cell repertoires of 666 subjects and linked those repertoires to cytomegalovirus serostatus. An early release covering 550 to 700 HLA-typed donors comprised about 310 gigabases of sequencing data and 65 million to 100 million unique TCR sequences. A later analysis re-analyzed previously published TCR beta repertoires from 666 donors and added high-resolution HLA genotyping to study TCR occurrence patterns. The genetic ancestry cluster associated with self-reported Caucasian donors included roughly 84% of the roughly 390 genotyped donors. Rather than using new phenotypic data, the later analysis identified candidate immune exposures from TCR beta sequences and from how often those sequences occurred across donors. Several DR-DQ haplotypes were treated as single units for association and clustering because of strong linkage in the cohort. Every repertoire in the discovery cohort had been generated on one and the same sequencing platform. In a later genetic analysis, genome-wide SNP genotypes for about 65% of the roughly 670 donors were used, and that subset was treated as a discovery cohort. The number of typed donors differed by locus: roughly 629-640 for A, B, C, DRB1 and DQB1; 522 for DQA1; approximately 600 for DPA1; and about 470 for DPB1. Both class I and class II loci were covered by HLA typing, at four-digit resolution. Donor age, sex, ethnicity and CMV serostatus were collected together with the repertoire data. An earlier analysis of about 600 of the donors used high-throughput TCR beta sequencing to judge whether each TCR beta V gene segment behaved as functional or pseudogenic. Summary of the overall study and its limitations: A later analysis found that HLA-associated TCR beta chains were more clonally expanded and had lower generation probabilities than equally common non-associated chains. In both the original and validation cohorts, the classifier was reported to diagnose cytomegalovirus status with high specificity and sensitivity. The cohort was sequenced for TCR beta chains only, and without alpha or paired-chain data the features that could be detected were limited. In a later analysis, the rate of TCR association differed among HLA loci, with DRB1 alleles having the most associated TCRs and HLA-C alleles having the fewest. A cluster of highly shared sequence variants was judged likely to represent a technical artifact of the sequencing pipeline. The presence/absence analyses assumed that sequencing depth was roughly uniform across donors, and that assumption may not be true. Most CMV-associated TCR beta chains appeared to be HLA-restricted in a later analysis, and the HLA associations seemed to be driven largely by CMV exposure. The authors suggested that the approach could potentially be extended to other disease states and immunological phenotypes. While some public TCRs were present in many individuals, most TCR sequences turned up only very rarely across donors. According to a later genetic analysis, donors in an Asian-associated ancestry cluster had fewer N-insertions in productive TCRs than the roughly 700-donor mean. In a later genetic analysis, a missense DCLRE1C variant was associated with V-gene and J-gene trimming of TCR beta chains, and the association was replicated in an independent cohort. Some IMGT-functional V segments, including TRBV6-2 and TRBV6-3, could not be distinguished by the 87-base-pair reads and were therefore excluded. A further reported finding was that TCR beta sequences accurately predicted the HLA-A and HLA-B alleles for most subjects in the first cohort. Because HLA typing was unavailable for some donors at each locus, only the typed subset was used in association tests. Linkage disequilibrium might explain the correlated functional status among segregating V segments, but an unknown experimental factor could not be excluded. At a false discovery rate of 0.05, a later analysis linked under 20,000 TCR beta sequences to specific HLA alleles. CMV serostatus was the only immune exposure information available for the cohort. Broadly in line with IMGT annotations, most TCR beta V segments showed up in productive rearrangements about 87% or about 30% of the time in an earlier analysis of several hundred of the donors. Because counts were too low, 15 or so rarely observed V segments, including chromosome 9 orphons, were excluded from the earlier analysis of 500 to 700 of the donors. Strong co-occurrence of HLA alleles, especially DR and DQ, made assigning TCR associations to individual alleles difficult. In a later analysis, several top co-occurrence clusters were reported to appear linked to parvovirus B19, influenza, CMV and Epstein-Barr virus. A total of roughly 160 TCR beta chains were listed by the study as associated with cytomegalovirus. In vitro tests confirmed that three of the cytomegalovirus-associated TCR beta chains recognize cytomegalovirus antigens.

Of note for this clone: Its antigen remains undetermined. Base qualities are not at hand, and no much larger clone is one base apart.

The cohort was made up of under 800 healthy bone marrow donors. At the time of sampling, every cohort member was nominally healthy, though immune exposures that went unrecorded were likely present. The donor tested CMV seronegative, placing the donor among the roughly 400 seronegative members of the cohort. A peripheral blood sample was collected from each donor, and TCR beta sequencing was performed on peripheral blood mononuclear cells. Genomic DNA extraction from the blood cell samples was performed with the Qiagen DNeasy Blood Extraction Kit. Via the germline V gene, CDR1 is KGHSH and CDR2 LQKENI. V loses 6 bases, J loses 2 bases, and the germline ends lie 11 bases apart. The CDR3 runs 13 amino acids, cysteine and phenylalanine included. Left in the record is the CDR3 DNA by itself, 39 bases read in frame from the first base. Libraries were constructed by the immunoSEQ multiplex PCR assay. The multiplex PCR relied on a mix of 60 forward primers for TCR Vbeta segments and 13 reverse primers for TCR Jbeta segments. The CDR3 region of rearranged TCR beta genes was amplified from genomic DNA by a multiplex PCR assay. The amplified TCR beta libraries were sequenced on the Illumina HiSeq System as 87-base-pair reads. On the study's bioinformatics: A later analysis counted tens of millions of unique TCR beta chains across the 666 repertoires, and roughly 9.9 million of these chains were shared by at least two donors. To remove PCR and sequencing errors, raw reads were error-corrected and collapsed into unique sequences using a nearest-neighbor algorithm that merged closely related sequences. CDR3 sequences were aligned to IMGT reference sequences to assign V, D and J gene segments. For a sequence to be retained, at least a six-nucleotide match to both a V gene segment and a J gene segment was required. Rearrangements were called productive when the CDR3 lacked stop codons and stayed in frame with V and J; all others were non-productive. Following IMGT convention, CDR3 was defined as the stretch from the second conserved V-encoded cysteine to the conserved J-encoded phenylalanine. In an earlier analysis of 500 to 650 of the donors, sequences lacking an unambiguous match to a single V gene segment were excluded. In an earlier analysis of approximately 550 of the donors, V segments were called functional above 56.7% productive rearrangements and were called segregating when the between-donor standard deviation exceeded 5%. A statistical classification framework was built to diagnose cytomegalovirus status from the catalog of TCR beta chain sequences. A later analysis assigned V and J genes by comparing TCR nucleotide sequences with IMGT/GENE-DB human TR gene sequences. The TCRdist pipeline was used in a later analysis to assign CDR3 sequences and most-parsimonious VDJ recombination scenarios. A later analysis defined each TCR beta chain by its CDR3 amino acid sequence plus V-gene family, and excluded reads lacking a unique V-gene family. In a later analysis, 500 to 650 highly shared, low-generation-probability nucleotide sequences were removed to address suspected cross-contamination and a sequencing artifact. A later analysis calculated a clonal expansion index for each public chain from normalized within-repertoire ranks of inferred template counts. In a later analysis, generation probabilities were computed with a VDJ recombination model fitted to out-of-frame rearrangements, and the resulting probabilities were checked against IGoR. In a later analysis, hypergeometric tests were used to score TCR-TCR, TCR-HLA and TCR-CMV co-occurrence, with a repertoire-size bias correction applied to TCR pairs. To estimate false discovery rates, a later analysis permuted the HLA or CMV assignments 20 times. In a later analysis, co-occurring TCRs were grouped using DBSCAN, with TCRdist sequence similarity added in when clustering inside HLA-allele-positive subsets. For co-occurrence clustering, repertoires with fewer than 30,000 or more than 120,000 public chains were excluded, along with five repertoires with anomalous nucleotide sharing. TCRdb mirrors the immuneACCESS table, restricted to in-frame sequences. Some clones are absent from its copies; in checked studies, under half trace to an unresolved V gene, and the reason for the others is unknown. D and trimming were read from the DNA, whereas the V and J calls and clone size are those reported in that table. In this sample the table shows 150,000 to 200,000 clones, roughly 82% of which occur a single time. Of the sample, about 0.5% falls within the top ten clones.

The chain employs TRBV18 and TRBJ2-7, with TRBD1 perhaps the D gene, on 6 matching bases. Material: PBMCs. The sequence was collected from a woman in her forties or fifties in good health and CMV-seronegative. The DNA sequence reads TGTGCCAGCTCGAAGGACAGCACCTACGAGCAGTACTTC. Its protein product is CASSKDSTYEQYF. The CDR3 plus the reference TRBV18 and TRBJ2-7 genes for the other parts give the full variable domain: NAGVMQNPRHLVRRRGQEARLRCSPMKGHSHVYWYRQLPEEGLKFMVYLQKENIIDESGMPKERFSAEFPKEGPSILRIQQVVRGDSAAYFCASSKDSTYEQYFGPGTRLTVT.